This T cell receptor (beta chain) was profiled in a study of shared clonotypes between healthy human individuals. Whole-study results and caveats: Naive subsets, compared against memory subsets, generally had larger estimated richness values.

The sample holds a few counts of this clone. Its antigen is unidentified. Replicate PCRs from sorted subsets contained around 200 ng DNA, which is 31,000 or so T cell genomes. Sequencing was performed with immunoSEQ multiplex PCR; in TCRdb, only in-frame clones are kept and a portion is missing. The sample lists about 190,000 clones, over 50% occurring once. The specimen sequenced was memory CD4+ T cells sorted from blood. The subset here: CD45RA-negative fraction. This TCR came from a man aged 25-40 years in good health.

CDR3 nucleotide sequence: TGTGCCAGCAGCTCGATGACAGGGAGCTCCTACGAGCAGTACTTC. This encodes CASSSMTGSSYEQYF. The chain carries TRBV5-4 and TRBJ2-7; 7 bases are shared with TRBD1. Germline V gives CDR1 SGHNT, CDR2 YYREEE (reference sequence). Trimming at V came to 3 bases and at J to 0 bases, leaving 6 bases not matched to a gene. The CDR3 runs to 15 residues.